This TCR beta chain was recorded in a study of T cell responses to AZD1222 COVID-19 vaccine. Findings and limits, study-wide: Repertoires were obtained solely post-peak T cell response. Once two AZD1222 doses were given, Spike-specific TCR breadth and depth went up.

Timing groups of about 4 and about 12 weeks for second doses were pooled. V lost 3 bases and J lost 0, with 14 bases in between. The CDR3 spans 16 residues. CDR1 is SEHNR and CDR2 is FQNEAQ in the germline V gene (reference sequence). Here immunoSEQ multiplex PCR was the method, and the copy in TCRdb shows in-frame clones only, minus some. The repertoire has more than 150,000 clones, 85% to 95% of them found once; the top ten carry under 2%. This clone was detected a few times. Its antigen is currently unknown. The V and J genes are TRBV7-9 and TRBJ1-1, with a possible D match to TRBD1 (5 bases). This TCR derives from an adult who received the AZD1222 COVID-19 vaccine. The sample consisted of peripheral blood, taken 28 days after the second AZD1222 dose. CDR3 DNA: TGTGCCAGCAGCTTGTGGCCGGGGGTCATGAACACTGAAGCTTTCTTT. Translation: CASSLWPGVMNTEAFF. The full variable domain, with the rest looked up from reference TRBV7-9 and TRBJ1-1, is DTGVSQNPRHKITKRGQNVTFRCDPISEHNRLYWYRQTLGQGPEFLTYFQNEAQLEKSRLLSDRFSAERPKGSFSTLEIQRTEQGDSAMYLCASSLWPGVMNTEAFFGQGTRLTVV.